The TCR beta chain described here comes from a study of T cell responses to AZD1222 COVID-19 vaccine. Study-wide points: White British donors predominated, females outnumbered males, and clonal diversity was possibly underestimated. Among vaccine-associated CD4 TCRs, coverage spanned spike, with dominance at 160-218 and 743-854. Targeting of unmutated variant regions was reportedly seen in nearly half of spike-specific TCRs.

Second doses at about 4 or about 12 weeks were pooled. Profiled with immunoSEQ multiplex PCR; TCRdb holds only in-frame clones, not every one. The sample consists of about 120,000 clones, around 90% of them appearing once. With regard to this clone: Its antigen is currently unknown.

CDR3 size: 14 residues. Trimming cost V 7 bases and J 3 bases, with 15 bases left between them. Germline CDR1 LGHNT, CDR2 FRNRAP. This clonotype originated in an adult who received the AZD1222 COVID-19 vaccine. Here the sequenced sample was peripheral blood, taken 28 days after the second AZD1222 dose. The rearrangement links TRBV12-5 to TRBJ1-2, with D possibly TRBD1 on 6 matching bases. The CDR3 loop reads CASAFGGQHYGYTF. CDR3 coding DNA: TGTGCTAGTGCCTTCGGGGGGCAGCACTATGGCTACACCTTC.